The rows below give T cell receptor beta chains drawn from one sample of a study of cytomegalovirus exposure and HLA in healthy donors. The protocol was immunoSEQ multiplex PCR, while the TCRdb copy is restricted to in-frame clones and leaves out a portion. This table has 100,000 to 150,000 clones, approximately 82% appearing once. The sequenced material came from PBMCs. These receptors all come from a female donor in good health and CMV-seronegative. CDR3s leave out the opening cysteine and the closing phenylalanine or tryptophan. The D gene is left open where the match is weak.

.,TRBV2,ALQETQY
.,TRBV23-1,ASSQQSLERFSYEQY
TRBD2,TRBV23-1,ASSRSGGNGELF
.,TRBV29-1,SVVYNEQF
TRBD2,TRBV4-2,ASSLRTSGRVEQY
.,TRBV25-1,ASSDQGHPPICGYT
TRBD1,TRBV5-1,ASSGGTGHGYT
TRBD1,TRBV7-9,ASSTPGQKNTEAF
.,TRBV18,ASSPLDRSSYEQY
.,TRBV25-1,ASSQGNEAF
TRBD2,TRBV6-1,ASSDTGTSGADTQY
.,TRBV2,ASIVVQSTDTQY
TRBD2,TRBV7-2,ASGGRLAGVGEQF
TRBD2,TRBV4-3,ASSQPGTSLYNEQF